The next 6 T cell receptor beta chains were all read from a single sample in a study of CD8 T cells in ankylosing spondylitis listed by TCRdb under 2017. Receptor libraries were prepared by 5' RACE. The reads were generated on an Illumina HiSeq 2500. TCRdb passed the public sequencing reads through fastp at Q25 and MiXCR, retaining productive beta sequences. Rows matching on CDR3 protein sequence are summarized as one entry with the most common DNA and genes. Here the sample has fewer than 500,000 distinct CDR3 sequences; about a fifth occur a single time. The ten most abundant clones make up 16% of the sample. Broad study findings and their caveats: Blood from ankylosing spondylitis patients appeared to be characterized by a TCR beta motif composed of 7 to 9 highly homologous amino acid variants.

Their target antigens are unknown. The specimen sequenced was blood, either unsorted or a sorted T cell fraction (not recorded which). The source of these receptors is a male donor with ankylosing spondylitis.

This CDR3 is CASSQYIGSYEQYF. In DNA form, the CDR3 reads TGTGCCAGCAGCCAATACATCGGCTCCTACGAGCAGTACTTC. V and J are TRBV3-1 and TRBJ2-7; unclear D gene. V was shortened by 2 bases and J by 0 bases, with 8 bases between the two germline ends. In germline, CDR1 is LGHDT, CDR2 YNNKEL (reference sequence). The CDR3 is 14 residues long.

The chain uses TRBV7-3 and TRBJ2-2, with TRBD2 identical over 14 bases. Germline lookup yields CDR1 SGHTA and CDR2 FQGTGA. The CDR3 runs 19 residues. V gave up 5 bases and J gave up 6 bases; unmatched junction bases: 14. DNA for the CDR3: TGTGCCAGCAGCGATCCCGGGACTAGCGGGAGTAATCGTGCCGGGGAGCTGTTTTTT. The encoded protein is CASSDPGTSGSNRAGELFF.

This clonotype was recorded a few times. CDR3 region: CSARPPQGAHGYTF. The CDR3 DNA sequence: TGCAGTGCTAGACCCCCCCAGGGGGCCCATGGCTACACCTTC. This chain links TRBV20-1 with TRBJ1-2; 8 bases are a match to TRBD1. Per germline, CDR1 DFQATT and CDR2 SNEGSKA (reference sequence). The CDR3 runs 14 residues. The V and J ends lost 2 bases and 6 bases, in that order; junction bases with no gene match: 8.

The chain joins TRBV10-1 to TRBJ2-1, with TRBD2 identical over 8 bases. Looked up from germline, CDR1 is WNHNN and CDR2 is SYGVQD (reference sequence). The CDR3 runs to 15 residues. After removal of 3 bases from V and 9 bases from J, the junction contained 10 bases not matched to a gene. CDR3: CASSESSGSEAEQFF. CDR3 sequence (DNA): TGCGCCAGCAGTGAATCAAGCGGGAGCGAGGCTGAGCAGTTCTTC.

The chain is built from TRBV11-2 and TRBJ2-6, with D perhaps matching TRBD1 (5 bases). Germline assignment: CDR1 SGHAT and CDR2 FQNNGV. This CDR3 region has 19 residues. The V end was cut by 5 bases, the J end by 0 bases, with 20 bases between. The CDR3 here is CASSPQVKTVTSGANVLTF. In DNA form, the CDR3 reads TGTGCCAGCAGCCCCCAAGTTAAGACAGTAACCTCTGGGGCCAACGTCCTGACTTTC.

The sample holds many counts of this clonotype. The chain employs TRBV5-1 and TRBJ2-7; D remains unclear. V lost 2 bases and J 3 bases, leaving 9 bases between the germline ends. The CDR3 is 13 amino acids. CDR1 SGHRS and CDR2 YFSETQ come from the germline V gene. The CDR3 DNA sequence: TGCGCCAGCAGCTTAGGGTCAATCTACGAGCAGTACTTC. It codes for CASSLGSIYEQYF. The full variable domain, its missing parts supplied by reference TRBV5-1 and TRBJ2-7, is KAGVTQTPRYLIKTRGQQVTLSCSPISGHRSVSWYQQTPGQGLQFLFEYFSETQRNKGNFPGRFSGRQFSNSRSEMNVSTLELGDSALYLCASSLGSIYEQYFGPGTRLTVT.